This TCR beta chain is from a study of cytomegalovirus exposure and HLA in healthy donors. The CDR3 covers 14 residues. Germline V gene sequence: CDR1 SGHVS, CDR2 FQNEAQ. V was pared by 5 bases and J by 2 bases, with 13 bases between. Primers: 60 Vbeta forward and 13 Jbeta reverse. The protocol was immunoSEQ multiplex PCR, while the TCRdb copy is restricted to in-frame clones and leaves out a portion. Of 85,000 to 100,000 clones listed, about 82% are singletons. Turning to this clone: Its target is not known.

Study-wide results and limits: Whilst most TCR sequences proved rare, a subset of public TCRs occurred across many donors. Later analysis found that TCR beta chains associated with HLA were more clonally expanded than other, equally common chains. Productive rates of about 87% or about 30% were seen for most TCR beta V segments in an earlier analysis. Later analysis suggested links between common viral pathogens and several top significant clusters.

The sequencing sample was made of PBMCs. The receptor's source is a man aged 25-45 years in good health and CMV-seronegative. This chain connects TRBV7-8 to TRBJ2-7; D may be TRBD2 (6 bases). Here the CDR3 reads CASSLSRLAYEQYF. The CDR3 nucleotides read TGTGCCAGCAGCCTTAGCCGACTAGCCTACGAGCAGTACTTC.